This T cell receptor beta chain derives from a study of shared clonotypes between healthy human individuals. V lost 5 bases to trimming and J lost 3 bases, with 13 bases between them. The CDR3 totals 14 residues. Germline V gene sequence: CDR1 MDHEN, CDR2 SYDVKM. Data came from immunoSEQ multiplex PCR; TCRdb stores just in-frame clones and leaves some out. Among over 2 million clones, 80% to 95% were seen once, and the ten largest hold around 0.38%. The V call is TRBV28, the J call TRBJ1-1; unclear D gene. Sample: naive CD4+ T cells from PBMCs. As to subset: CD45RA+ positively selected. This receptor was taken from a young man in good health. Some clones in this sample may be carry-over from other donors' samples. In DNA form, the CDR3 reads TGTGCCAGCAGTCCCGTCCCACAGTACACTGAAGCTTTCTTT. Its protein is CASSPVPQYTEAFF.